The clone carrying this T cell receptor beta chain was detected a few times. Its specificity is unknown. The source of the sample is a study of blood T cells in healthy people across ages. A second PCR of roughly 7 to 11 cycles used a sample-barcoded 5' primer and a J-beta primer mix. TCRdb re-called the 5' RACE reads with MiXCR, one entry per CDR3 protein. Of about 1,800,000 distinct CDR3 sequences listed, about 30% are singletons. Notes on the study in general: Comparison with aged donors showed that long-lived donors had more naive CD4+ cells and higher diversity.

This clonotype was obtained from a woman in her thirties in good health. The sample was blood.

The CDR3 DNA sequence: TGTGCCACCAGCAGCCAAGGGGATGTTGGAGAGACCCAGTACTTC. Translating it yields CATSSQGDVGETQYF. The V and J genes are TRBV15 and TRBJ2-5; possible D gene TRBD1, 5 bases. Trimming left V 3 bases short and J 4 bases short, with 15 bases between. The V gene's germline CDR1 is LNHNV and CDR2 YYDKDF (reference sequence). The CDR3 has 15 residues.